This record covers a single T cell receptor beta chain. In the original workflow: Amplification of reference gene primers was used by the study to estimate nucleated cell counts. Assay: immunoSEQ multiplex PCR; the TCRdb copy retains only in-frame clones and omits some. That table furnishes V, J and clone size, whereas the DNA furnished D and trimming. This table holds around 300,000 clones, around 88% found once. This sample is part of a study of blood T cell repertoires in COVID-19. Study details: COVID-19 samples, acute and convalescent, were from the United States, Italy and Spain. Sources were T cells, B-cell-depleted T cells, or PBMCs; the material itself was cDNA or gDNA.

The germline gives CDR1 SEHNR, CDR2 FQNEAQ (reference sequence). V trimming: 3 bases; J trimming: 4 bases; junction bases outside the gene matches: 2. The CDR3 is 15 residues long. The source material was peripheral blood. This receptor was identified in a man aged 25 to 40 with active or convalescent COVID-19. The chain recombines TRBV7-9 with TRBJ2-5; TRBD2 matches 13 bases. The CDR3 sequence: CASSFGLAGVETQYF. The CDR3, as DNA: TGTGCCAGCAGCTTTGGACTAGCGGGGGTAGAGACCCAGTACTTC.